These 20 T cell receptor beta chains share one sample of origin, sequenced in a study of T cells in Graves' hyperthyroidism and ophthalmopathy. Amplification yielded TCR beta CDR3 regions, with RNA transcripts as the source. First-round RT-PCR targeting the TCR CDR3 was performed with the HTBI primer set. MiXCR, run by TCRdb on the multiplex PCR reads, gives a single entry per CDR3 protein. The sample has fewer than 750,000 distinct CDR3 sequences; about 14% are singletons. Material for sequencing was blood. The receptors stem from a woman in her 50s with Graves' ophthalmopathy.

The rearrangement joins TRBV9 to TRBJ1-1; no reliable D call. Trimming pared 0 bases from V and 3 bases from J, leaving 9 bases between. Germline V gene data show CDR1 as SGDLS and CDR2 as YYNGEE. CDR3 length: 14 amino acids. The CDR3 DNA reads TGTGCCAGCAGCGTAGAACAGCAGGACACTGAAGCTTTCTTT. This translates into CASSVEQQDTEAFF.

The chain links TRBV19 to TRBJ1-1, with 8 bases lining up with TRBD1. The V gene end was trimmed by 4 bases and the J gene end by 0 bases; junction bases not matched to a gene: 10. This CDR3 is built from 17 residues. Germline-derived CDR1 and CDR2 are LNHDA and SQIVND (reference sequence). Written as DNA, the CDR3 is TGTGCCAGTAGTAGTAGGTCCGGGACAGGAATGAACACTGAAGCTTTCTTT. Its protein product is CASSSRSGTGMNTEAFF. The full variable domain, with the rest looked up from reference TRBV19 and TRBJ1-1, is DGGITQSPKYLFRKEGQNVTLSCEQNLNHDAMYWYRQDPGQGLRLIYYSQIVNDFQKGDIAEGYSVSREKKESFPLTVTSAQKNPTAFYLCASSSRSGTGMNTEAFFGQGTRLTVV.

This clonotype was seen repeatedly, ten times or more. This chain links TRBV28 with TRBJ1-2; 11 nucleotides match TRBD1. Germline V gene lookup returns CDR1 MDHEN and CDR2 SYDVKM. The CDR3 sequence is 16 residues long. The trim removed 5 bases at V and 3 bases at J, leaving 8 bases unmatched. Here the CDR3 reads CASSPMDRGRYYGYTF. For the CDR3, the DNA is TGTGCCAGCAGTCCGATGGACAGGGGGCGGTACTATGGCTACACCTTC.

This clonotype was found many times. The genes are TRBV7-2 and TRBJ1-1; 8 bases are shared with TRBD1. V trimming: 5 bases; J trimming: 3 bases; junction bases outside the gene matches: 14. The CDR3 is made up of 17 amino acids. Per the germline V gene, CDR1 is SGHTA and CDR2 is FQGNSA. The CDR3 DNA is TGTGCCAGCAGCCTCACCAGGACAGGGCAGCCCCACACTGAAGCTTTCTTT. As protein: CASSLTRTGQPHTEAFF.

The chain joins TRBV4-2 to TRBJ2-1; TRBD1 might be the D (6 bases). V dropped 1 base and J dropped 5 bases, with 12 bases sitting between them. The CDR3 totals 15 residues. The germline V gene encodes CDR1 LGHNA and CDR2 YNFKEQ. The CDR3 DNA reads as TGTGCCAGCAGCCAAGTGGTCAGGGGTAACAATGAGCAGTTCTTC. This codes for CASSQVVRGNNEQFF.

This chain links TRBV4-1 with TRBJ2-5; TRBD2 matches 10 bases. V shed 3 bases and J 1 base; nucleotides not matched to a gene: 5. CDR1 is MGHRA and CDR2 is YSYEKL in the germline V gene. The CDR3 totals 16 residues. CDR3 coding DNA: TGCGCCAGCAGCCACCCCAGGACTAGCGGCCAAGAGACCCAGTACTTC. Translated, it gives CASSHPRTSGQETQYF.

This clonotype has at least ten counts. In DNA form, the CDR3 reads TGTGCCAGCAGTTTAGGTTCAGGGAATGAGCAGTTCTTC. The encoded protein is CASSLGSGNEQFF. V is TRBV28 and J is TRBJ2-1, with a tentative D call TRBD1 (5 bases). Deletions cut 2 bases from V and 7 bases from J, with 9 bases between. The CDR3 length is 13 residues. CDR1 and CDR2 from the germline V gene are MDHEN and SYDVKM.

This clonotype was observed at least ten times. The chain links TRBV14 to TRBJ2-1; D is perhaps TRBD2 (5 bases). The germline V gene encodes CDR1 SGHDN and CDR2 FVKESK. Trimming pared 0 bases from V and 0 bases from J, leaving 9 bases between. The CDR3 is 16 residues long. CDR3 in DNA: TGTGCCAGCAGCCAAGATATACGGGGCTCCTACAATGAGCAGTTCTTC. It translates to CASSQDIRGSYNEQFF.

V and J are TRBV7-3 and TRBJ2-7; 7 nucleotides match TRBD1. Germline CDR1 SGHTA, CDR2 FQGTGA. Unmatched junction bases numbered 8, after V lost 6 bases and J lost 3 bases. This CDR3 is built from 14 residues. CDR3 bases: TGTGCCAGCAGTAGTGCCGGGGACAGCTACGAGCAGTACTTC. This codes for CASSSAGDSYEQYF.

As to this clonotype: One junction end does not reproduce the germline sequence, and a read error may be involved. This chain uses TRBV18 with TRBJ2-3; a weak D match, TRBD1 (5 bases). Germline CDR1 KGHSH, CDR2 LQKENI. The CDR3 has 14 amino acids. CDR3 amino acids: CASSLRHSTGTQYF. In DNA, the CDR3 is TGTGCCAGCAGCCTCCGGCACAGCACAGGTACGCAGTATTTT.

This clonotype was seen repeatedly, ten times or more. The chain employs TRBV20-1 and TRBJ1-2, with 7 bases lining up with TRBD1. The CDR3 contains 16 residues. Trimming at V came to 1 base and at J to 6 bases, leaving 14 bases not matched to a gene. The germline CDR1 and CDR2 sequences are DFQATT and SNEGSKA (reference sequence). DNA for the CDR3: TGCAGTGCTAGAGGGGGAGGGACACAGGGGCGAAATGGCTACACCTTC. It specifies CSARGGGTQGRNGYTF.

This clonotype has at least ten counts. V gene TRBV30 combines with J gene TRBJ2-1; possibly TRBD2 for D (5 bases). Germline values: CDR1 GTSNPN, CDR2 SVGIG (reference sequence). This CDR3 spans 14 amino acids. Trimming left V 1 base short and J 5 bases short, with 12 bases between. This chain's CDR3 is CAWSDRGKHNEQFF. The CDR3 DNA sequence: TGTGCCTGGAGTGACCGAGGGAAGCACAATGAGCAGTTCTTC.

This clonotype was counted many times. The rearrangement links TRBV20-1 to TRBJ2-1; no reliable D call. The CDR3 runs 14 residues. Germline values: CDR1 DFQATT, CDR2 SNEGSKA (reference sequence). Trimming removed 0 bases at V and 4 bases at J, with 10 bases between. CDR3 DNA sequence: TGCAGTGCTAGAGATCGCTGGAGTTACAATGAGCAGTTCTTC. Protein product: CSARDRWSYNEQFF.

This clonotype was observed at least ten times. The chain links TRBV30 to TRBJ2-3, with no clear D. This CDR3 has 16 amino acids. The germline gives CDR1 GTSNPN, CDR2 SVGIG (reference sequence). V was trimmed by 0 bases and J by 0 bases, leaving 13 bases between them. DNA of the CDR3: TGTGCCTGGAGTGTACTTAGACTCCTTAGCACAGATACGCAGTATTTT. This translates into CAWSVLRLLSTDTQYF.

For this clonotype: Germline and junction disagree at one end, which may indicate a read error. The J gene is TRBJ1-5, the V gene TRBV28; D call uncertain. The CDR3 totals 11 residues. Germline CDR1 is MDHEN and CDR2 is SYDVKM. DNA for the CDR3: TGCGCCAGCAGTATCGATAGAACCCAGCATTTT. It translates to CASSIDRTQHF.

This clonotype was seen many times. This sequence joins TRBV6-1 and TRBJ2-7, with unresolved D. The V end lost 4 bases, the J end lost 5 bases, and 15 bases lay between the germline ends. The CDR3 is made up of 14 amino acids. Germline V gene lookup returns CDR1 MNHNS and CDR2 SASEGT. CDR3 DNA: TGTGCCAGCAGTGTCCGGCAGGTCAGCCACGAGCAGTACTTC. Translation gives CASSVRQVSHEQYF.

This clonotype came up many times. The chain joins TRBV29-1 to TRBJ2-7; D may be TRBD2 (6 bases). Trimming pared 4 bases from V and 0 bases from J, leaving 16 bases between. There are 15 residues in the CDR3. CDR1 is SQVTM, CDR2 ANQGSEA, per germline. CDR3 DNA sequence: TGCAGCGTTGGGGACTCGTCTCAGAGCTCCTACGAGCAGTACTTC. It encodes CSVGDSSQSSYEQYF.

The rearrangement joins TRBV4-2 to TRBJ2-5; 7 bases align to TRBD2. Germline CDR1 reads LGHNA; CDR2 reads YNFKEQ. J was trimmed by 4 bases and V by 3 bases; bases with no gene match: 5. This CDR3 contains 14 residues. The CDR3 nucleotides are TGTGCCAGCAGCCAGGACGGACTAGTAGAGACCCAGTACTTC. It codes for CASSQDGLVETQYF.

This rearrangement joins TRBV7-2 to TRBJ2-1; 10 bases fit TRBD2. The germline V gene encodes CDR1 SGHTA and CDR2 FQGNSA. CDR3 length: 19 amino acids. V lost 3 bases, J lost 6 bases, and 17 bases stayed unmatched. CDR3: CASSLSVLAGRVSGNEQFF. CDR3 coding DNA: TGTGCCAGCAGCTTGTCTGTACTAGCGGGAAGGGTCTCGGGCAATGAGCAGTTCTTC. Supplemented by reference TRBV7-2 and TRBJ2-1, the full variable domain reads GAGVSQSPSNKVTEKGKDVELRCDPISGHTALYWYRQSLGQGLEFLIYFQGNSAPDKSGLPSDRFSAERTGGSVSTLTIQRTQQEDSAVYLCASSLSVLAGRVSGNEQFFGPGTRLTVL.

This clonotype appeared many times. This chain uses TRBV9 with TRBJ1-1; D ambiguous. From germline, CDR1 is SGDLS and CDR2 YYNGEE. V gave up 0 bases and J gave up 4 bases, with 7 bases separating them. The CDR3 is 13 amino acids. The CDR3 DNA sequence: TGTGCCAGCAGCGTAGTGGGTTCCACTGAAGCTTTCTTT. Protein product: CASSVVGSTEAFF.